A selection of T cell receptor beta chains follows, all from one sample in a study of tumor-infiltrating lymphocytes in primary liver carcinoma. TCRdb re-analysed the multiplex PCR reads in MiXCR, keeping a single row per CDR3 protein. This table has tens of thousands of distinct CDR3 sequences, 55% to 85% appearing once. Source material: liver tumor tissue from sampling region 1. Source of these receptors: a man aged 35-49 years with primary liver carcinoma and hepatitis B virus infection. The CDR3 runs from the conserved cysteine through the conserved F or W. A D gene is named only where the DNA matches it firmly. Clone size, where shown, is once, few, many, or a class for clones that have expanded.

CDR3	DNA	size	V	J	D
CGSSYRIEYSNQPQHF	TGTGGCAGCAGTTACCGAATAGAGTATAGCAATCAGCCCCAACATTTC	-	TRBV6-6	TRBJ1-5	-
CASSLAGGPGTQYF	TGTGCCAGCAGCTTAGCGGGAGGGCCGGGTACGCAGTATTTT	many	TRBV7-9	TRBJ2-3	TRBD2
CPGSLQTAENTEAFF	TGTCCCGGCAGCCTTCAGACAGCAGAGAACACAGAAGCTTTCTTT	-	TRBV11-1	TRBJ1-1	-
CASRLTSGTGTATKGQFF	TGTGCCAGCAGGCTAACCTCCGGGACAGGAACTGCGACAAAAGGGCAGTTCTTC	-	TRBV28	TRBJ2-1	TRBD1
CVSSPRPEVRKDFQETRYF	TGTGTCAGCAGCCCGCGCCCGGAGGTCAGGAAGGACTTCCAAGAGACCCGGTACTTC	-	TRBV11-1	TRBJ2-5	-
CAISYSIATTEAFF	TGTGCCATCAGTTACTCAATTGCGACCACTGAAGCTTTCTTT	-	TRBV6-6	TRBJ1-1	-
CTSSLFGPSGANVLTF	TGTACCAGCAGCCTATTCGGCCCCTCTGGGGCCAACGTCCTGACTTTC	few	TRBV11-2	TRBJ2-6	-
CVSSQGLAGSPFYEQYF	TGTGTCAGCAGCCAGGGACTAGCGGGTTCCCCATTCTACGAACAGTACTTC	-	TRBV11-2	TRBJ2-7	TRBD2
CASSLGWVGAGYEQYF	TGTGCCAGCAGCTTAGGTTGGGTAGGGGCAGGGTACGAACAGTACTTC	-	TRBV11-2	TRBJ2-7	-
CVGGTREPADTQYF	TGTGTCGGAGGGACGCGGGAGCCCGCAGATACGCAGTATTTT	-	TRBV11-2	TRBJ2-3	TRBD2
CASSSTGIYDYTF	TGTGCCAGCAGCTCGACAGGGATTTATGACTACACCTTC	-	TRBV7-9	TRBJ1-2	TRBD1
CTSSRDLGSTSEQYF	TGCACCAGCAGCCGAGATTTAGGATCCACATCCGAGCAGTACTTC	-	TRBV4-1	TRBJ2-7	-
CVIQGASSYSEQFF	TGTGTCATCCAAGGCGCGAGCTCCTACAGTGAGCAGTTCTTC	few	TRBV10-3	TRBJ2-1	-
CASSYTMPSGSNEQYF	TGTGCCAGCAGTTACACCATGCCTAGCGGGAGCAACGAGCAGTACTTC	-	TRBV6-6	TRBJ2-7	TRBD2